This TCR beta chain is from a study of blood T cells in healthy people across ages. J lost 5 bases, V lost 3 bases, and 8 bases had no gene match. Germline V gene sequence: CDR1 LGHNA, CDR2 YNFKEQ. The CDR3 loop spans 17 amino acids. Primers used in a second PCR of roughly 6 to 11 cycles were a sample-barcoded 5' primer and a J-beta primer mix. TCRdb redid the calling of the 5' RACE reads with MiXCR, one entry per CDR3 protein. Found here are about 1,600,000 distinct CDR3 sequences, roughly 40% of them singletons; the top ten hold under 8%. This rearrangement joins TRBV4-2 to TRBJ2-3, with 13 bases aligning to TRBD2. The sequence came from a young woman in good health. Sequences were obtained from blood. This CDR3 reads CASSQPGLAGRVDTQYF. The DNA for the CDR3 is TGTGCCAGCAGCCAGCCGGGACTAGCGGGAAGGGTAGATACGCAGTATTTT.